Shown below are 10 T cell receptor beta chains from a single sample sequenced in a study of blood T cell repertoires in COVID-19. The protocol was immunoSEQ multiplex PCR, while the TCRdb copy is restricted to in-frame clones and leaves out a portion. The table has approximately 300,000 clones, roughly 90% seen once; the top ten hold roughly 4.1%. The source material was peripheral blood. Every receptor here comes from a woman aged 50 to 60 with active or convalescent COVID-19.

The chain has TRBV2 and TRBJ1-1; 8 bases match TRBD1. Trimming cost V 7 bases and J 6 bases; bases outside gene matches: 1. Germline values: CDR1 SNHLY, CDR2 FYNNEI. The CDR3 loop spans 11 amino acids. The CDR3 sequence: CASTTGAEAFF. CDR3 DNA: TGTGCCAGCACGACAGGGGCTGAAGCTTTCTTT.

In the case of this clone: One junction end disagrees with the germline gene, perhaps due to a read error. Other DNA sequences within the sample encode an identical CDR3. J is TRBJ1-1 and V is TRBV7-8; maybe TRBD1 (6 bases). In germline, CDR1 is SGHVS, CDR2 FQNEAQ. The CDR3 extends over 13 amino acids. DNA of the CDR3: TGTGCCAGCAGCCATCAGGGGAACACTGAGGCTTTCTTT. Protein product: CASSHQGNTEAFF.

This chain uses TRBV5-8 with TRBJ2-7; D possibly corresponds to TRBD1 (6 bases). Trimming took off 3 bases at V and 5 bases at J, with 21 bases between the two ends. In germline, CDR1 is SGHTS, CDR2 YDEGEE. The CDR3 loop spans 16 amino acids. In DNA, the CDR3 is TGTGCCAGCAGCTCCTCAGGGGTTGGGGCTAGCCACGAGCAGTACTTC. It codes for CASSSSGVGASHEQYF. The complete variable domain, with remaining parts taken from reference TRBV5-8 and TRBJ2-7, reads EAGVTQSPTHLIKTRGQQATLRCSPISGHTSVYWYQQALGLGLQFLLWYDEGEERNRGNFPPRFSGRQFPNYSSELNVNALELEDSALYLCASSSSGVGASHEQYFGPGTRLTVT.

V gene TRBV12-3 or TRBV12-4 combines with J gene TRBJ1-5; D not certain. V was pared by 6 bases and J by 3 bases, with 9 bases between. This CDR3 is built from 13 residues. In DNA form, the CDR3 reads TGTGCCAGCAGGCCTCGGTCCAATCAGCCCCAGCATTTT. This codes for CASRPRSNQPQHF.

The rearrangement links TRBV10-3 to TRBJ2-7; D ambiguous. From germline, CDR1 is ENHRY and CDR2 SYGVKD. Trimming took 3 bases from V and 4 from J, leaving 16 bases between them. CDR3 length: 15 residues. The CDR3: CAISDQKSGPYEQYF. The CDR3 DNA is TGTGCCATCAGTGATCAAAAAAGTGGCCCTTACGAGCAGTACTTC.

The chain uses TRBV6-2 or TRBV6-3 and TRBJ2-5, with 12 bases aligning to TRBD2. Germline loops: CDR1 MNHEY, CDR2 SVGEGT. CDR3 length equals 16 residues. The V gene end was trimmed by 1 base and the J gene end by 3 bases; junction bases not matched to a gene: 3. The CDR3: CASSYYRTSGEETQYF. The CDR3 region has the DNA TGTGCCAGCAGTTACTATCGGACTAGCGGGGAAGAGACCCAGTACTTC.

On this clone itself: The conserved phenylalanine or tryptophan is not found at the CDR3 terminus, so this likely reflects a read error. The chain uses TRBV6-5 and TRBJ1-2, with 7 nucleotides matching TRBD1. There are 13 residues in the CDR3. Unmatched junction bases numbered 3, after V lost 0 bases and J lost 8 bases. Germline V gene lookup returns CDR1 MNHEY and CDR2 SVGAGI. The CDR3 DNA follows: TGTGCCAGCAGTTACTCAGGGGGCAGCGGCTACACCCTC. Amino acids: CASSYSGGSGYTL.

This chain uses TRBV19 with TRBJ2-5; D gene unclear. The V and J ends lost 5 bases and 5 bases respectively, with 6 bases between them. Per germline, CDR1 LNHDA and CDR2 SQIVND (reference sequence). This CDR3 has 11 residues. For the CDR3, the DNA is TGTGCCAGTAGTCTCGGGGAGACCCAGTACTTC. It codes for CASSLGETQYF.

The chain recombines TRBV7-9 with TRBJ2-3, with 7 bases matching TRBD2. V shed 0 bases, J shed 3 bases, and the junction held 0 bases outside the gene matches. The germline V gene encodes CDR1 SEHNR and CDR2 FQNEAQ (reference sequence). The CDR3 loop spans 14 amino acids. The CDR3 sequence: CASSLAGGTDTQYF. The CDR3 coding sequence is TGTGCCAGCAGCTTAGCGGGAGGGACAGATACGCAGTATTTT.

This clone was seen a few times. The rearrangement joins TRBV9 to TRBJ1-1, with D unresolved. This CDR3 has 14 residues. CDR1 and CDR2 from the germline V gene are SGDLS and YYNGEE. Between the trimmed V and J ends, which lost 1 base and 3 bases, there was a span of 10 bases. Written as DNA, the CDR3 is TGTGCCAGCAGCGTACGGGGTAGTGACACTGAAGCTTTCTTT. Protein sequence: CASSVRGSDTEAFF.